Listed here are 26 T cell receptor beta chains from one sample, sequenced in a study of blood T cell repertoires in COVID-19. Sequenced by immunoSEQ multiplex PCR; TCRdb stores in-frame clones only, minus some. The sample contains over 100,000 clones, about 70% of which appear only once. The specimen sequenced was peripheral blood. All receptors come from a woman aged 65 to 85 with acute or convalescent COVID-19.

This chain links TRBV11-2 with TRBJ2-7, with 9 bases fitting TRBD1. CDR3 size: 15 residues. Trimming took 5 bases from V and 5 from J; bases not matched to a gene: 10. The germline V gene has CDR1 SGHAT and CDR2 FQNNGV. CDR3 nucleotide sequence: TGTGCCAGCAGCCAGACGGGACAGGGTAACCACGAGCAGTACTTC. It encodes CASSQTGQGNHEQYF. Full variable domain (remainder filled in from reference TRBV11-2 and TRBJ2-7): EAGVAQSPRYKIIEKRQSVAFWCNPISGHATLYWYQQILGQGPKLLIQFQNNGVVDDSQLPKDRFSAERLKGVDSTLKIQPAKLEDSAVYLCASSQTGQGNHEQYFGPGTRLTVT.

The rearrangement uses TRBV6-5 and TRBJ2-2; 10 nucleotides line up with TRBD1. Germline V gene sequence: CDR1 MNHEY, CDR2 SVGAGI. The J segment lost 7 bases and the V segment lost 6 bases, leaving 5 bases of the junction unmatched. This CDR3 is built from 14 residues. CDR3 DNA sequence: TGTGCCAGCAGGGACAGGGGGTGGGACGGGGAGCTGTTTTTT. Residues: CASRDRGWDGELFF.

The J gene is TRBJ2-2, the V gene TRBV18; possibly TRBD1 for D (6 bases). Germline V gives CDR1 KGHSH, CDR2 LQKENI. Trimming left V 2 bases short and J 1 base short, with 11 bases between. The CDR3 is 16 residues long. CDR3 nucleotides: TGTGCCAGCTCACCAAGGGGACAAATGAACACCGGGGAGCTGTTTTTT. Translating it yields CASSPRGQMNTGELFF.

The genes are TRBV30 and TRBJ1-6; D not resolved. This CDR3 is built from 16 residues. V lost 0 bases to trimming and J lost 0 bases, with 9 bases between them. Per germline, CDR1 GTSNPN and CDR2 SVGIG (reference sequence). The CDR3 sequence: CAWSVLGSSYNSPLHF. The CDR3 coding sequence is TGTGCCTGGAGTGTGCTCGGTAGCTCCTATAATTCACCCCTCCACTTT.

V gene TRBV2 combines with J gene TRBJ2-7, with 8 positions matching TRBD1. Trimming cost V 6 bases and J 7 bases; bases outside gene matches: 8. Germline V lookup: CDR1 SNHLY, CDR2 FYNNEI. The CDR3 totals 13 residues. The CDR3 protein is CASRGTGVREQYF. In DNA form, the CDR3 reads TGTGCCAGCAGGGGGACAGGTGTAAGGGAGCAGTACTTC.

J is TRBJ1-6 and V is TRBV12-2; the table's TRBD1 call for D was not verified on the DNA. TRBV12-2 is noted as a pseudogene. CDR3 length: 24 amino acids. This CDR3 is CASRSYFTNVRNSRRGQGLSPLHF. The CDR3 bases are TGTGCAAGTCGCTCGTATTTCACCAACGTTCGGAACTCAAGACGAGGACAGGGGCTTTCACCCCTCCACTTT.

Here the CDR3 DNA reads TGTGCCAGCAGCGGGACTAGCGAGCACTCTGGGGCCAACGTCCTGACTTTC. Protein sequence: CASSGTSEHSGANVLTF. V usage is TRBV5-4 and J usage is TRBJ2-6, with 10 bases lining up with TRBD2. The ends lost 4 bases at V and 0 bases at J; junction bases unmatched: 4. Germline CDR1 SGHNT, CDR2 YYREEE (reference sequence). This CDR3 contains 17 residues. The full variable domain, in which reference TRBV5-4 and TRBJ2-6 provide the parts outside the CDR3, is ETGVTQSPTHLIKTRGQQVTLRCSSQSGHNTVSWYQQALGQGPQFIFQYYREEENGRGNFPPRFSGLQFPNYSSELNVNALELDDSALYLCASSGTSEHSGANVLTFGAGSRLTVL.

This clone was counted many times. V and J are TRBV4-1 and TRBJ1-1, with 9 bases lining up with TRBD1. The CDR3 has 16 residues. Germline V gene lookup returns CDR1 MGHRA and CDR2 YSYEKL. The trim removed 4 bases at V and 3 bases at J, leaving 9 bases unmatched. CDR3 loop: CASSRASTGGDTEAFF. CDR3 coding DNA: TGCGCCAGCAGCCGGGCCTCGACAGGGGGGGACACTGAAGCTTTCTTT.

The V gene is TRBV13, the J gene TRBJ2-5, with D hard to call. The V gene lost 0 bases and the J gene lost 2 bases, with 16 bases spanning the gap. The CDR3 totals 17 residues. CDR1 is PRHDT, CDR2 FYEKMQ, per germline (reference sequence). Written as DNA, the CDR3 is TGTGCCAGCAGCTTAGGCCAGTTAGTAACAGAACAAGAGACCCAGTACTTC. It encodes CASSLGQLVTEQETQYF.

The chain couples TRBV6-4 to TRBJ1-6, with a tentative D call TRBD1 (6 bases). This CDR3 is built from 15 residues. Looked up from germline, CDR1 is MRHNA and CDR2 is SNTAGT. Trimming removed 3 bases from V and 8 bases from J, with 14 bases in between. For the CDR3, the DNA is TGTGCCAGCAGTGAATCAGCAGGGGCGGATTCACCCCTCCACTTT. Translated: CASSESAGADSPLHF.

V is TRBV19 and J is TRBJ2-5; TRBD2 agrees at 8 bases. The CDR3 loop spans 15 amino acids. From germline, CDR1 is LNHDA and CDR2 SQIVND (reference sequence). The ends lost 1 base at V and 5 bases at J; junction bases unmatched: 6. The CDR3 DNA reads TGTGCCAGTAGTATAGGGGGGACTAGTCGTGAGACCCAGTACTTC. Protein: CASSIGGTSRETQYF.

This clone was observed a few times. The chain is built from TRBV6-5 and TRBJ1-4; maybe TRBD1 (6 bases). CDR1 MNHEY and CDR2 SVGAGI come from the germline V gene. The CDR3 is made up of 15 amino acids. Trimming took off 2 bases at V and 7 bases at J, with 14 bases between the two ends. CDR3 nucleotide sequence: TGTGCCAGCAGTTACGGGCAGGGGTTGGGTGAAAAACTGTTTTTT. Protein sequence: CASSYGQGLGEKLFF.

This clone was counted a few times. The V call is TRBV19, the J call TRBJ2-7; D is possibly TRBD2 (6 bases). This CDR3 has 13 amino acids. Trimming shortened V by 5 bases and J by 0 bases, and 8 bases separated the two germline ends. Germline loops: CDR1 LNHDA, CDR2 SQIVND (reference sequence). CDR3 in DNA: TGTGCCAGTAGTTCGGGGGTCTCCTACGAGCAGTACTTC. Amino acids: CASSSGVSYEQYF. The full variable domain, completed using reference TRBV19 and TRBJ2-7, is DGGITQSPKYLFRKEGQNVTLSCEQNLNHDAMYWYRQDPGQGLRLIYYSQIVNDFQKGDIAEGYSVSREKKESFPLTVTSAQKNPTAFYLCASSSGVSYEQYFGPGTRLTVT.

J is TRBJ1-1 and V is TRBV21-1; the D call TRBD1 from the table was never checked on the DNA. TRBV21-1 is a known pseudogene. The CDR3 loop spans 15 amino acids. The DNA for the CDR3 is TGTGCCAGCAGCGGACCTCAGGGGGCTGGCACTGAAGCTTTCTTT. It yields the protein CASSGPQGAGTEAFF.

V usage is TRBV7-2 and J usage is TRBJ2-7, with TRBD2 matching 7 bases. The CDR3 covers 15 residues. Trimming at V came to 2 bases and at J to 2 bases, leaving 6 bases not matched to a gene. Germline V gives CDR1 SGHTA, CDR2 FQGNSA. For the CDR3, the DNA is TGTGCCAGCAGCTTAAGCGGCGGGGGAACCTACGAGCAGTACTTC. As protein: CASSLSGGGTYEQYF.

This clone was recorded at least ten times. This chain joins TRBV5-1 and TRBJ2-7, with D tentatively TRBD2 (6 bases). This CDR3 has 16 residues. Looked up from germline, CDR1 is SGHRS and CDR2 is YFSETQ. The germline V and J ends were trimmed by 4 bases and 0 bases, with 17 bases remaining between them. CDR3 in amino acids: CASSAGGDPTSYEQYF. CDR3 sequence (DNA): TGCGCCAGCAGCGCCGGCGGGGACCCAACCTCCTACGAGCAGTACTTC.

The chain has TRBV2 and TRBJ2-7; no clear D. CDR1 and CDR2 from the germline V gene are SNHLY and FYNNEI. The CDR3 runs to 12 residues. V lost 6 bases and J 2 bases, leaving 8 bases between the germline ends. As DNA, the CDR3 is TGTGCCAGCAGCACCCTAACCTACGAGCAGTACTTC. Translating gives CASSTLTYEQYF.

The chain couples TRBV7-2 to TRBJ1-6; D unresolved. V shed 1 base and J shed 14 bases, with 12 bases lying between them. Germline V gene lookup returns CDR1 SGHTA and CDR2 FQGNSA. The CDR3 extends over 13 amino acids. CDR3 sequence reads: CASSLDRRRSLHF. The CDR3 DNA reads as TGTGCCAGCAGCTTAGATCGCCGGAGATCCCTCCACTTT.

The V call is TRBV6-5, the J call TRBJ2-3; TRBD2 agrees at 8 bases. V shed 10 bases and J 4 bases; nucleotides not matched to a gene: 13. This CDR3 spans 15 amino acids. Germline V gene lookup returns CDR1 MNHEY and CDR2 SVGAGI. CDR3 amino acids: CATQSRGAGADTQYF. CDR3 coding DNA: TGTGCCACCCAATCCAGAGGAGCGGGAGCAGATACGCAGTATTTT.

This chain joins TRBV28 and TRBJ2-5; 8 bases agree with TRBD2. After removal of 5 bases from V and 5 bases from J, the junction contained 10 bases not matched to a gene. The CDR3 totals 15 residues. The germline V gene encodes CDR1 MDHEN and CDR2 SYDVKM. CDR3 amino acids: CASSPLPGGPETQYF. The CDR3 region has the DNA TGTGCCAGCAGTCCTTTACCGGGAGGGCCGGAGACCCAGTACTTC.

The J gene is TRBJ1-1, the V gene TRBV2, with 10 bases fitting TRBD1. After removal of 4 bases from V and 4 bases from J, the junction contained 3 bases not matched to a gene. The CDR3 is 14 residues long. The germline gives CDR1 SNHLY, CDR2 FYNNEI. The CDR3 sequence: CASSGQGASTEAFF. CDR3 nucleotide sequence: TGTGCCAGCAGTGGACAGGGGGCGAGCACTGAAGCTTTCTTT.

The CDR3 DNA sequence: TGCAGCGCCCGGGACAGGGACTACAATGAGCAGTTCTTC. It specifies CSARDRDYNEQFF. This chain uses TRBV29-1 with TRBJ2-1; TRBD1 agrees at 9 bases. V was pared by 7 bases and J by 3 bases, with 4 bases of the junction left unmatched. Germline V gene data show CDR1 as SQVTM and CDR2 as ANQGSEA. The CDR3 sequence is 13 residues long.

V and J are TRBV7-2 and TRBJ2-3, with 12 nucleotides matching TRBD2. CDR1 and CDR2 (germline): SGHTA, FQGNSA. The ends lost 4 bases at V and 2 bases at J; junction bases unmatched: 4. The CDR3 runs 16 residues. The CDR3 spells CASSYGLAGFTDTQYF. CDR3 nucleotide sequence: TGTGCCAGCAGCTATGGACTAGCGGGGTTCACAGATACGCAGTATTTT.

J is TRBJ2-3 and V is TRBV9; 12 bases fit TRBD2. Trimming removed 0 bases from V and 2 bases from J; junction bases left unmatched: 1. The CDR3 contains 16 residues. Germline lookup yields CDR1 SGDLS and CDR2 YYNGEE. As DNA, the CDR3 is TGTGCCAGCAGCGTAGGGACTAGCGGGATCACAGATACGCAGTATTTT. This translates into CASSVGTSGITDTQYF.

A single count supports this clone. This chain joins TRBV7-2 and TRBJ1-1, with D maybe TRBD1 (5 bases). The CDR3 has 15 amino acids. The germline CDR1 and CDR2 sequences are SGHTA and FQGNSA. Deletions cut 7 bases from V and 1 base from J, with 16 bases between. The CDR3 DNA reads as TGTGCCAGCACCCTCGTGGGGGGGAAGAACACTGAAGCTTTCTTT. Its protein product is CASTLVGGKNTEAFF.

This clone has just a few counts. V and J are TRBV5-4 and TRBJ1-2; D gene ambiguous. Between the trimmed V and J ends, which lost 4 bases and 7 bases, there was a span of 11 bases. Germline V gene sequence: CDR1 SGHNT, CDR2 YYREEE (reference sequence). The CDR3 totals 12 residues. This CDR3 reads CASSPGEGGYTF. The CDR3 DNA sequence: TGTGCCAGCAGCCCTGGAGAGGGTGGCTACACCTTC. Filled out from reference TRBV5-4 and TRBJ1-2, the complete variable domain reads ETGVTQSPTHLIKTRGQQVTLRCSSQSGHNTVSWYQQALGQGPQFIFQYYREEENGRGNFPPRFSGLQFPNYSSELNVNALELDDSALYLCASSPGEGGYTFGSGTRLTVV.